This TCR beta chain emerged from a study of T cell responses to AZD1222 COVID-19 vaccine. Regarding the study as a whole: Spike-wide coverage was observed for vaccine-associated CD4 TCRs, with dominant responses at 160-218 and 743-854.

CDR3 length: 15 residues. Trimming cost V 9 bases and J 3 bases, with 17 bases left between them. Germline V gene lookup returns CDR1 LNHDA and CDR2 SQIVND (reference sequence). The assay was immunoSEQ multiplex PCR, and TCRdb's table has in-frame clones only and misses some. This sample carries about 130,000 clones, roughly nine tenths of them seen once, and the ten largest clones take 9.5%. Details on this clone: No antigen is known for it.

Sequences were derived from peripheral blood, sampled 28 days after the second AZD1222 dose. This clonotype was obtained from an adult who received the AZD1222 COVID-19 vaccine. The chain recombines TRBV19 with TRBJ1-4; the D is unclear. This CDR3 is CASGPSRRANEKLFF. In DNA form, the CDR3 reads TGTGCCAGCGGACCTTCACGGAGGGCTAATGAAAAACTGTTTTTT.